These 29 T cell receptor beta chains were sequenced from one sample in a study of neoadjuvant nivolumab and ipilimumab in lung cancer. The table came from immunoSEQ multiplex PCR; TCRdb's copy has only in-frame clones and leaves some out. This sample has over 25,000 clones, with approximately 86% found just once. The starting material was tumor tissue, obtained after neoadjuvant nivolumab, alone or with ipilimumab, at or shortly before surgery. The receptors come from an adult with non-small cell lung cancer.

This sequence joins TRBV25-1 and TRBJ1-6; D not resolved. There are 13 residues in the CDR3. CDR1 and CDR2 (germline): MGHDK, SYGVNS. The V and J ends lost 3 bases and 9 bases respectively, with 9 bases between them. CDR3: CASSEGKGSPLHF. The CDR3 DNA sequence: TGTGCCAGCAGTGAGGGTAAGGGTTCACCCCTCCACTTT.

V gene TRBV9 combines with J gene TRBJ2-2; possibly TRBD2 for D (5 bases). CDR3 length equals 16 residues. Trimming stripped 0 bases from V and 3 bases from J, with 12 bases between. The germline gives CDR1 SGDLS, CDR2 YYNGEE. CDR3 in DNA: TGTGCCAGCAGCGTAGTCCCGGGAAGTGACACCGGGGAGCTGTTTTTT. Protein: CASSVVPGSDTGELFF.

This chain links TRBV28 with TRBJ2-3, with 11 bases lining up with TRBD2. This CDR3 has 14 residues. Trimming removed 10 bases from V and 6 bases from J; junction bases left unmatched: 9. Germline V gene sequence: CDR1 MDHEN, CDR2 SYDVKM. The CDR3: CAILSGGEGDTQYF. CDR3 nucleotides: TGTGCCATCCTTAGCGGGGGGGAAGGTGATACGCAGTATTTT. The entire variable domain, with the rest obtained from reference TRBV28 and TRBJ2-3, is as follows: DVKVTQSSRYLVKRTGEKVFLECVQDMDHENMFWYRQDPGLGLRLIYFSYDVKMKEKGDIPEGYSVSREKKERFSLILESASTNQTSMYLCAILSGGEGDTQYFGPGTRLTVL.

The table lists this clone with a count of one. The V gene is TRBV11-2, the J gene TRBJ2-1; 9 bases are shared with TRBD1. Germline CDR1 and CDR2: SGHAT and FQNNGV. V lost 5 bases and J lost 7; bases outside the gene matches: 9. This CDR3 has 15 amino acids. This CDR3 is CASSRAGTGKNEQFF. The CDR3, as DNA: TGTGCCAGCAGCCGAGCCGGGACAGGGAAAAATGAGCAGTTCTTC.

This chain connects TRBV5-6 to TRBJ1-1, with D unclear. Looked up from germline, CDR1 is SGHDT and CDR2 is YYEEEE. This CDR3 contains 12 residues. V lost 0 bases to trimming and J lost 7 bases, with 7 bases between them. CDR3 nucleotides: TGTGCCAGCAGCTTGGACAGACTTGAAGCTTTCTTT. The encoded protein is CASSLDRLEAFF.

V usage is TRBV7-9 and J usage is TRBJ1-1; no clear D. V shed 1 base and J shed 11 bases, with 8 bases lying between them. The CDR3 is 11 residues long. From germline, CDR1 is SEHNR and CDR2 FQNEAQ (reference sequence). CDR3 nucleotide sequence: TGTGCCAGCAGCTTAGGGATGGGGGCTTTCTTT. Its translation is CASSLGMGAFF.

The chain is built from TRBV5-1 and TRBJ2-1; maybe TRBD1 (6 bases). Germline CDR1 reads SGHRS; CDR2 reads YFSETQ. Trimming left V 0 bases short and J 0 bases short, with 13 bases between. This CDR3 spans 17 amino acids. CDR3 residues: CASSLVLQDSSYNEQFF. The CDR3 DNA reads as TGCGCCAGCAGCTTGGTCCTTCAGGACAGCTCCTACAATGAGCAGTTCTTC.

This clone has more than one count but fewer than ten. CDR3: CAWSVLDRANTEAFF. The DNA of the CDR3 is TGTGCCTGGAGTGTACTGGACAGGGCTAACACTGAAGCTTTCTTT. V is TRBV30 and J is TRBJ1-1; TRBD1 matches 8 bases. The CDR3 spans 15 residues. V trimming: 0 bases; J trimming: 2 bases; junction bases outside the gene matches: 5. The germline V gene has CDR1 GTSNPN and CDR2 SVGIG (reference sequence).

This clone showed up just a few times. The chain uses TRBV18 and TRBJ2-1, with D possibly TRBD2 on 5 matching bases. Germline values: CDR1 KGHSH, CDR2 LQKENI. Trimming took 6 bases from V and 8 from J, leaving 17 bases between them. The CDR3 consists of 14 residues. CDR3 loop: CASSPYVAGDEQFF. CDR3 coding DNA: TGTGCCAGCTCCCCTTACGTTGCGGGCGATGAGCAGTTCTTC.

This clone was observed a handful of times. V is TRBV9 and J is TRBJ2-3; 9 positions match TRBD2. The V gene's germline CDR1 is SGDLS and CDR2 YYNGEE. The V and J ends lost 1 base and 5 bases, in that order; junction bases with no gene match: 2. This CDR3 has 14 amino acids. The CDR3 nucleotides are TGTGCCAGCAGCGTAAGACTAGCGGTAGATACGCAGTATTTT. Its protein product is CASSVRLAVDTQYF.

The chain is built from TRBV28 and TRBJ1-5, with TRBD1 identical over 7 bases. V was pared by 4 bases and J by 8 bases, with 11 bases of the junction left unmatched. CDR3 length: 15 amino acids. Per germline, CDR1 MDHEN and CDR2 SYDVKM. CDR3 coding DNA: TGTGCCAGCAGTTCAGCCGCGGAGGGGGCAAAGCCCCAGCATTTT. Translating it yields CASSSAAEGAKPQHF. Supplemented by reference TRBV28 and TRBJ1-5, the full variable domain reads DVKVTQSSRYLVKRTGEKVFLECVQDMDHENMFWYRQDPGLGLRLIYFSYDVKMKEKGDIPEGYSVSREKKERFSLILESASTNQTSMYLCASSSAAEGAKPQHFGDGTRLSIL.

This clone was seen a single time. This rearrangement joins TRBV4-2 to TRBJ2-1; D is uncertain. Germline CDR1 LGHNA, CDR2 YNFKEQ. The CDR3 length is 16 residues. V shed 1 base and J shed 3 bases, with 13 bases lying between them. The CDR3 spells CASSQAASQDYNEQFF. CDR3 bases: TGTGCCAGCAGCCAAGCCGCTAGTCAGGACTACAATGAGCAGTTCTTC.

The V call is TRBV6-5, the J call TRBJ1-2, with TRBD1 matching 10 bases. V was clipped by 4 bases and J by 9 bases; unmatched bases: 11. The length of the CDR3 is 15 residues. Germline V gives CDR1 MNHEY, CDR2 SVGAGI. The CDR3 protein is CASSFNLGQGVSYTF. Written as DNA, the CDR3 is TGTGCCAGCAGTTTCAACCTTGGACAGGGGGTGAGCTACACCTTC.

The gene calls are TRBV7-2 and TRBJ1-5; D uncertain. The CDR3 consists of 15 residues. Germline values: CDR1 SGHTA, CDR2 FQGNSA. The V end lost 5 bases, the J end lost 3 bases, and 14 bases lay between the germline ends. The CDR3 here is CASSPNGRNNQPQHF. The CDR3 nucleotides read TGTGCCAGCAGCCCAAACGGACGGAACAATCAGCCCCAGCATTTT.

J is TRBJ2-5 and V is TRBV9, with TRBD1 matching 9 bases. J was trimmed by 4 bases and V by 4 bases; bases with no gene match: 8. The CDR3 extends over 15 amino acids. Germline V gene data show CDR1 as SGDLS and CDR2 as YYNGEE. The CDR3 region is CASSREPGQGETQYF. As DNA, the CDR3 is TGTGCCAGCAGCAGAGAACCGGGACAGGGAGAGACCCAGTACTTC.

The rearrangement uses TRBV30 and TRBJ1-4, with D maybe TRBD1 (5 bases). The germline V and J ends were trimmed by 2 bases and 7 bases, with 20 bases remaining between them. Germline values: CDR1 GTSNPN, CDR2 SVGIG (reference sequence). The CDR3 is 16 residues long. The CDR3 DNA is TGTGCCTGGAGTCTCCCGCCCGGGGCAAGGGGTGAAAAACTGTTTTTT. Protein sequence: CAWSLPPGARGEKLFF.

The chain links TRBV7-9 to TRBJ2-3; 14 bases are a match to TRBD2. Germline CDR1 is SEHNR and CDR2 is FQNEAQ (reference sequence). CDR3 size: 18 residues. The V segment lost 2 bases and the J segment 1 base; nucleotides outside the gene matches: 5. CDR3 sequence: CASSLRTSGGRGTDTQYF. The CDR3 DNA sequence: TGTGCCAGCAGCTTAAGGACTAGCGGGGGGAGAGGCACAGATACGCAGTATTTT.

The gene calls are TRBV7-3 and TRBJ2-3; D possibly uses TRBD1 or TRBD2 (5 bases each). V was cut by 2 bases and J by 2 bases, with 11 bases left in between. The CDR3 is made up of 15 amino acids. Germline V gene sequence: CDR1 SGHTA, CDR2 FQGTGA. CDR3 DNA sequence: TGTGCCAGCAGCTTACGGGGACGAGACACAGATACGCAGTATTTT. Its protein is CASSLRGRDTDTQYF.

The V call is TRBV2, the J call TRBJ2-5; D not certain. V gave up 4 bases and J gave up 2 bases, with 8 bases separating them. The CDR3 totals 13 residues. Looked up from germline, CDR1 is SNHLY and CDR2 is FYNNEI. CDR3 loop: CASSVRIQETQYF. The CDR3 bases are TGTGCCAGCAGTGTGAGGATTCAAGAGACCCAGTACTTC.

The genes are TRBV6-5 and TRBJ2-3; D is ambiguous. V was cut by 6 bases and J by 6 bases, with 16 bases left in between. The CDR3 runs to 14 residues. Germline lookup yields CDR1 MNHEY and CDR2 SVGAGI. The CDR3: CASREILVGDTQYF. CDR3 coding DNA: TGTGCCAGCAGGGAGATTTTGGTCGGGGATACGCAGTATTTT.

This chain links TRBV7-9 with TRBJ2-1; a weak D match, TRBD2 (5 bases). Trimming took off 5 bases at V and 11 bases at J, with 10 bases between the two ends. CDR3 length: 11 amino acids. The germline V gene encodes CDR1 SEHNR and CDR2 FQNEAQ (reference sequence). In DNA form, the CDR3 reads TGTGCCAGCAGCGGACTTAGGAAGCAGTTCTTC. This sequence encodes CASSGLRKQFF.

The gene calls are TRBV14 and TRBJ2-3; D is possibly TRBD1 (6 bases). Germline CDR1 reads SGHDN; CDR2 reads FVKESK. Trimming cost V 4 bases and J 3 bases, with 14 bases left between them. This CDR3 is built from 15 residues. In nucleotides, the CDR3 is TGTGCCAGCAGCCGAAGGACAGTGGCAACAGATACGCAGTATTTT. It is translated as CASSRRTVATDTQYF.

As DNA, the CDR3 is TGTGCCATCAGTGGTGAGGGGGCGAACACTGAAGCTTTCTTT. Its translation is CAISGEGANTEAFF. The chain carries TRBV10-3 and TRBJ1-1; 7 positions match TRBD1. Germline V lookup: CDR1 ENHRY, CDR2 SYGVKD. The CDR3 totals 14 residues. J was trimmed by 1 base and V by 4 bases; bases with no gene match: 3.

The rearrangement links TRBV30 to TRBJ1-1, with 9 bases identical to TRBD1. The CDR3 covers 14 residues. In germline, CDR1 is GTSNPN, CDR2 SVGIG (reference sequence). The J segment lost 9 bases and the V segment lost 3 bases, leaving 11 bases of the junction unmatched. CDR3 amino acids: CAWRGGSTGGKAFF. The CDR3 bases are TGTGCCTGGAGGGGAGGGTCTACAGGGGGCAAAGCTTTCTTT.

The chain combines TRBV5-1 with TRBJ2-5; D possibly corresponds to TRBD2 (7 bases). The CDR3 is made up of 16 amino acids. V was clipped by 4 bases and J by 5 bases, with 21 bases between them. Looked up from germline, CDR1 is SGHRS and CDR2 is YFSETQ. CDR3 sequence reads: CASSPAARGAGETQYF. Written as DNA, the CDR3 is TGCGCCAGCAGCCCGGCAGCACGGGGGGCAGGGGAGACCCAGTACTTC.

J is TRBJ1-1 and V is TRBV18, with D perhaps matching TRBD1 (5 bases). In germline, CDR1 is KGHSH, CDR2 LQKENI. Trimming removed 3 bases from V and 1 base from J, with 9 bases in between. This CDR3 is built from 14 residues. In DNA, the CDR3 is TGTGCCAGCTCACCGGTCCAGGGGAACACTGAAGCTTTCTTT. Residues: CASSPVQGNTEAFF.

This clone appeared a few times. The genes are TRBV30 and TRBJ1-5; 7 nucleotides align to TRBD1. The CDR3 covers 14 residues. Germline V gene sequence: CDR1 GTSNPN, CDR2 SVGIG (reference sequence). The V gene end was trimmed by 1 base and the J gene end by 5 bases; junction bases not matched to a gene: 5. CDR3 amino acids: CAWSGQGVDQPQHF. CDR3 DNA: TGTGCCTGGAGTGGACAGGGAGTAGATCAGCCCCAGCATTTT.

The chain combines TRBV15 with TRBJ1-4, with D possibly TRBD1 on 5 matching bases. The CDR3 extends over 15 amino acids. The V end lost 3 bases, the J end lost 4 bases, and 12 bases lay between the germline ends. Germline V gene lookup returns CDR1 LNHNV and CDR2 YYDKDF (reference sequence). The CDR3 reads CATSSGTLDNEKLFF. Written as DNA, the CDR3 is TGTGCCACCAGCAGTGGGACTCTCGATAATGAAAAACTGTTTTTT.

This chain connects TRBV5-4 to TRBJ2-7; 9 bases are a match to TRBD2. V lost 0 bases and J lost 0; bases outside the gene matches: 7. Germline V lookup: CDR1 SGHNT, CDR2 YYREEE (reference sequence). The CDR3 has 17 residues. The CDR3 DNA is TGTGCCAGCAGCTTGGGCCTAGCGGGACGCTCCTCCTACGAGCAGTACTTC. Amino acid sequence: CASSLGLAGRSSYEQYF. Combining the CDR3 with reference TRBV5-4 and TRBJ2-7 gives the whole variable domain ETGVTQSPTHLIKTRGQQVTLRCSSQSGHNTVSWYQQALGQGPQFIFQYYREEENGRGNFPPRFSGLQFPNYSSELNVNALELDDSALYLCASSLGLAGRSSYEQYFGPGTRLTVT.